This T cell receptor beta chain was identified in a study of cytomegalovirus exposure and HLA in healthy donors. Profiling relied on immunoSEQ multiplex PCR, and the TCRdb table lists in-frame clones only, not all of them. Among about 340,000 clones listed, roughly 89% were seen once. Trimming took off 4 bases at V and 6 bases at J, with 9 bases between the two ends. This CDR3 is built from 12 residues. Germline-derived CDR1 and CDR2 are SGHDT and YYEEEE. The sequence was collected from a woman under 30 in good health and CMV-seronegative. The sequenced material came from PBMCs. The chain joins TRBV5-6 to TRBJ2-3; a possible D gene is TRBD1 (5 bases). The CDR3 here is CASSMGRDTQYF. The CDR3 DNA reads TGTGCCAGCAGCATGGGGCGGGATACGCAGTATTTT.